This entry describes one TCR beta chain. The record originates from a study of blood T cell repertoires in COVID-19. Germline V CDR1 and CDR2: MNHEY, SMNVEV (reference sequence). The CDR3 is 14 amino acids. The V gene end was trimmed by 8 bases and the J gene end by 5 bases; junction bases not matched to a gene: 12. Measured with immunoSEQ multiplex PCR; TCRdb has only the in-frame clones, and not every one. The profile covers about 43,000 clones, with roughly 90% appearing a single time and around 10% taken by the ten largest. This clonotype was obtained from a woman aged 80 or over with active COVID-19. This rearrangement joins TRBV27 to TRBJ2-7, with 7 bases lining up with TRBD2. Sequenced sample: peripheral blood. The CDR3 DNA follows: TGTGCCAGCGGTTGGGGGGGAGGGAAGCACGAGCAGTACTTC. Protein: CASGWGGGKHEQYF.